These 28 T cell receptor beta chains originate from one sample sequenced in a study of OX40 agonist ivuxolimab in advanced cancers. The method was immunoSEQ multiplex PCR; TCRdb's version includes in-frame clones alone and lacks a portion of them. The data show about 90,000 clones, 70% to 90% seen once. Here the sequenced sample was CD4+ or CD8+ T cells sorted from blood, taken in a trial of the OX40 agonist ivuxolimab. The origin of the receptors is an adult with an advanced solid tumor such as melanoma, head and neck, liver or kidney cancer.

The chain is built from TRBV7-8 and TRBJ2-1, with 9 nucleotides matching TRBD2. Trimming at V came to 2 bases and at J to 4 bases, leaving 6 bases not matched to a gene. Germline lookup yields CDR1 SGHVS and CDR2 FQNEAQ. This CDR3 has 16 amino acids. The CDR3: CASSLQLGLAYNEQFF. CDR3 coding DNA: TGTGCCAGCAGCTTACAGTTGGGACTAGCTTACAATGAGCAGTTCTTC.

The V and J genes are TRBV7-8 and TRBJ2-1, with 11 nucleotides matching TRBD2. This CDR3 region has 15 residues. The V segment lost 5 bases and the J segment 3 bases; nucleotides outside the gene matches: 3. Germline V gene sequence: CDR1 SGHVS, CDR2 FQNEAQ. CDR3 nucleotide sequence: TGTGCCAGCAGCCCGGGACTAGCGGTCTACAATGAGCAGTTCTTC. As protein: CASSPGLAVYNEQFF.

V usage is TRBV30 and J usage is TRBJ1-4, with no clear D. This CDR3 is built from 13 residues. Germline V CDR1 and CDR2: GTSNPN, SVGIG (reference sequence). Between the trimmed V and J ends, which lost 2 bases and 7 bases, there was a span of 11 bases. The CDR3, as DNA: TGTGCCTGGAGTCGGGAGGGTAGTGAAAAACTGTTTTTT. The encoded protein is CAWSREGSEKLFF.

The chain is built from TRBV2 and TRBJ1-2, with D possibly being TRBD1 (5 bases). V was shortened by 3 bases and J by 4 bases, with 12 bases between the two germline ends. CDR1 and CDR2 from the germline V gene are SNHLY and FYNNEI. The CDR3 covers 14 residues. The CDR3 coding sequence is TGTGCCAGCAGTGAGGAAGGGGCAATCTATGGCTACACCTTC. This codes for CASSEEGAIYGYTF.

CDR3: CASSAFLGTQFF. The CDR3 nucleotides are TGTGCCAGCAGCGCCTTCCTAGGGACGCAGTTCTTC. The chain combines TRBV7-9 with TRBJ2-1; possibly TRBD1 or TRBD2 for D (5 bases each). Germline values: CDR1 SEHNR, CDR2 FQNEAQ (reference sequence). Trimming shortened V by 5 bases and J by 12 bases, and 14 bases separated the two germline ends. CDR3 length equals 12 residues. Full variable domain (rest looked up from reference TRBV7-9 and TRBJ2-1): DTGVSQNPRHKITKRGQNVTFRCDPISEHNRLYWYRQTLGQGPEFLTYFQNEAQLEKSRLLSDRFSAERPKGSFSTLEIQRTEQGDSAMYLCASSAFLGTQFFGPGTRLTVL.

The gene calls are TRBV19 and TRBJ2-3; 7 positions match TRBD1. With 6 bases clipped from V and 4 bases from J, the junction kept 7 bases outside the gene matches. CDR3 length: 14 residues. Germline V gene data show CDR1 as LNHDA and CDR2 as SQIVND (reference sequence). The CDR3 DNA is TGTGCCAGTAGATCCGGGACAGTGTCAGATACGCAGTATTTT. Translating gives CASRSGTVSDTQYF.

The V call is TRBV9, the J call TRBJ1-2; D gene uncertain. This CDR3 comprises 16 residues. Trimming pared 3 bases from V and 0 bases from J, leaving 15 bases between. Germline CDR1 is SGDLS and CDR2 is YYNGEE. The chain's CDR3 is CASSAPESGPNYGYTF. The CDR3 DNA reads TGTGCCAGCAGCGCCCCCGAGTCAGGTCCTAACTATGGCTACACCTTC.

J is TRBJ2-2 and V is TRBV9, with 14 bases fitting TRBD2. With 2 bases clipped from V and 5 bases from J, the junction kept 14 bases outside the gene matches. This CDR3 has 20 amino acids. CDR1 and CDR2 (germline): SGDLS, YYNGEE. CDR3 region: CASSVLPRGLAGVGTGELFF. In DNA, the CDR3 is TGTGCCAGCAGCGTCCTCCCCCGGGGACTAGCGGGAGTTGGTACCGGGGAGCTGTTTTTT.

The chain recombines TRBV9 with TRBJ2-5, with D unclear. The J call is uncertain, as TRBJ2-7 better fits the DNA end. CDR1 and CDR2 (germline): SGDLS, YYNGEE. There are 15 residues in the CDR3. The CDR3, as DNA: TGTGCCAGCAGCCCCAACCTGGGTGGCTCCTACGAGCAGTACTTC. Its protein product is CASSPNLGGSYEQYF.

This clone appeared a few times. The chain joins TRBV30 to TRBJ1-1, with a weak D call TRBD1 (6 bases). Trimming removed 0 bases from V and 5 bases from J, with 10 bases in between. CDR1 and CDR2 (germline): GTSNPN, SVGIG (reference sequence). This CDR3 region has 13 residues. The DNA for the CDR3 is TGTGCCTGGAGTGTTTCGGGGGCGACTGAAGCTTTCTTT. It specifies CAWSVSGATEAFF.

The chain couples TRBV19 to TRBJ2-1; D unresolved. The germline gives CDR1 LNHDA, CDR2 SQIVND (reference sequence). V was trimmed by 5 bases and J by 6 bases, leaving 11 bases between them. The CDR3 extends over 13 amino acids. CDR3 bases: TGTGCCAGTAGTGAGGTCTTGCGCAATGAGCAGTTCTTC. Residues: CASSEVLRNEQFF.

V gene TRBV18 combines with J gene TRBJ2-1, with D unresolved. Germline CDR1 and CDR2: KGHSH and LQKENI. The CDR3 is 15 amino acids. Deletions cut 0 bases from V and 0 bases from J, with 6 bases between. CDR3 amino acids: CASSPPGNSYNEQFF. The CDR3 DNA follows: TGTGCCAGCTCACCACCGGGGAACTCCTACAATGAGCAGTTCTTC. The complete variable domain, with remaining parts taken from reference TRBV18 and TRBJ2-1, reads NAGVMQNPRHLVRRRGQEARLRCSPMKGHSHVYWYRQLPEEGLKFMVYLQKENIIDESGMPKERFSAEFPKEGPSILRIQQVVRGDSAAYFCASSPPGNSYNEQFFGPGTRLTVL.

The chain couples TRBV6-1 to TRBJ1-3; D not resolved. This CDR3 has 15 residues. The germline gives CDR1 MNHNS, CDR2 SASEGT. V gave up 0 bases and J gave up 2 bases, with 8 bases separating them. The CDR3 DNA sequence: TGTGCCAGCAGTGAAGCCCTCCAGCCTGGAAACACCATATATTTT. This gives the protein CASSEALQPGNTIYF.

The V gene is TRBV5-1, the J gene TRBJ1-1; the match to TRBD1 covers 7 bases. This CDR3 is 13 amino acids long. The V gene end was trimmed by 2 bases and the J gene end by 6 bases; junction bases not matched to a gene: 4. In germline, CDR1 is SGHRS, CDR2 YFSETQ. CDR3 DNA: TGCGCCAGCAGCTTAGCGGGGACAGCTGAAGCTTTCTTT. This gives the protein CASSLAGTAEAFF.

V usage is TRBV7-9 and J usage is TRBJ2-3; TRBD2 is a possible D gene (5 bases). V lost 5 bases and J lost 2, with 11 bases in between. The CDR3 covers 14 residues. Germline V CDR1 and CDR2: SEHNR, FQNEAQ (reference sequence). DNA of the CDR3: TGTGCCAGCAGCAAGAGCGGAACCACAGATACGCAGTATTTT. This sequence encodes CASSKSGTTDTQYF.

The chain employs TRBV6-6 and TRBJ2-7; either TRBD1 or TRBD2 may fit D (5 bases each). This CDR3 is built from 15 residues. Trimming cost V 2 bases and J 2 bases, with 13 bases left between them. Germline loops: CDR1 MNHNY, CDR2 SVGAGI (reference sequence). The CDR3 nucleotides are TGTGCCAGCAGTTACCTGGTGGGGGAACCCTACGAGCAGTACTTC. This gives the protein CASSYLVGEPYEQYF.

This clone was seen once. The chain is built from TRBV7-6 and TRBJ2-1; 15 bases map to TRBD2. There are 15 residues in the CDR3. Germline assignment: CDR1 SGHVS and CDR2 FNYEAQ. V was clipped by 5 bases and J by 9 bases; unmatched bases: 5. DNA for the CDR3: TGTGCCAGCAGCACGGGACTAGCGGGAGGAGGTGAGCAGTTCTTC. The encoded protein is CASSTGLAGGGEQFF.

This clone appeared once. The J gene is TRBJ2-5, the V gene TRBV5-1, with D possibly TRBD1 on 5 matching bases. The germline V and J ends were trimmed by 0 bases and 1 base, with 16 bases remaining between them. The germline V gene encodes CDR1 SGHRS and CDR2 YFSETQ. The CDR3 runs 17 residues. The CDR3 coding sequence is TGCGCCAGCAGCTTGGCCGGAGTGGGAACAGGCCAAGAGACCCAGTACTTC. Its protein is CASSLAGVGTGQETQYF.

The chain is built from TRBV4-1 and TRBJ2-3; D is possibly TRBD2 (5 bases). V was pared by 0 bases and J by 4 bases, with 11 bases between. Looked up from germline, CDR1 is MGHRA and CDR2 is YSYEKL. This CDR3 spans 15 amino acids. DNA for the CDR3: TGCGCCAGCAGCCAAGATTGGGGAGTCCCAGATACGCAGTATTTT. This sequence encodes CASSQDWGVPDTQYF.

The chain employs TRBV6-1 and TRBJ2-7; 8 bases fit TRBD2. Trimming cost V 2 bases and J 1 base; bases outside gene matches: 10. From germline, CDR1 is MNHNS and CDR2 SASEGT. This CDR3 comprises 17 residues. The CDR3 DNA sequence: TGTGCCAGCAGTGAAATTGATACGGGGGGGACATCCTACGAGCAGTACTTC. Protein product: CASSEIDTGGTSYEQYF.

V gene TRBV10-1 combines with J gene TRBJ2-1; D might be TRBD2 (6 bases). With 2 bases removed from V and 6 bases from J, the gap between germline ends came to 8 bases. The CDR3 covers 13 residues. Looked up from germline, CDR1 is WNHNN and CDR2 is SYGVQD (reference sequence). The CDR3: CASSELASNEQFF. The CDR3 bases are TGCGCCAGCAGTGAGCTAGCGAGCAATGAGCAGTTCTTC.

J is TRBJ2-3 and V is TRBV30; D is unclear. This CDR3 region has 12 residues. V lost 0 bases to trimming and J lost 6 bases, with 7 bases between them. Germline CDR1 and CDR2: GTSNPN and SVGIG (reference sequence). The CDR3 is CAWSVPPDTQYF. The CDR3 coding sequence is TGTGCCTGGAGTGTACCCCCCGATACGCAGTATTTT.

CDR3: CASSPGQGASEQYF. The CDR3, as DNA: TGTGCCAGCTCACCCGGACAGGGGGCCAGCGAGCAGTACTTC. The chain joins TRBV18 to TRBJ2-7; TRBD1 matches 11 bases. V lost 3 bases, J lost 6 bases, and 4 bases stayed unmatched. The CDR3 length is 14 residues. Per germline, CDR1 KGHSH and CDR2 LQKENI.

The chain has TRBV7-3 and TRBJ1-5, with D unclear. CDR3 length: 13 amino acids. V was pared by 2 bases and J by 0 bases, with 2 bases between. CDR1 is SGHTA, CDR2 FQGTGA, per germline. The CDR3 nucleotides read TGTGCCAGCAGCTTAGATAGCAATCAGCCCCAGCATTTT. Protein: CASSLDSNQPQHF.

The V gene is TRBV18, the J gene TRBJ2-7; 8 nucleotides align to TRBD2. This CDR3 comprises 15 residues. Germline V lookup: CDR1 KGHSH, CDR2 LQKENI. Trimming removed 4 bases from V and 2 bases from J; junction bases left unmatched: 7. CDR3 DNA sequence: TGTGCCAGCTCACTTTCCGGGGGGGGGCCCTACGAGCAGTACTTC. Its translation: CASSLSGGGPYEQYF.

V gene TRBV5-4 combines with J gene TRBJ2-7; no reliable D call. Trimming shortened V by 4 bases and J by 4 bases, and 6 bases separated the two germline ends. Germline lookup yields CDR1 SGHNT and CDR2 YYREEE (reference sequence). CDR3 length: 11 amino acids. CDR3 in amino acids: CASSLRYEQYF. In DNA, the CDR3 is TGTGCCAGCAGCCTTCGATACGAGCAGTACTTC. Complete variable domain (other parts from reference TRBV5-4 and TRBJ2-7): ETGVTQSPTHLIKTRGQQVTLRCSSQSGHNTVSWYQQALGQGPQFIFQYYREEENGRGNFPPRFSGLQFPNYSSELNVNALELDDSALYLCASSLRYEQYFGPGTRLTVT.

CDR3 loop: CASSAAGGATEAFF. CDR3 coding DNA: TGTGCCAGCAGCGCCGCGGGGGGCGCCACTGAAGCTTTCTTT. The genes are TRBV7-8 and TRBJ1-1; perhaps TRBD1 as D (6 bases). Trimming took off 5 bases at V and 4 bases at J, with 14 bases between the two ends. The CDR3 is 14 amino acids. CDR1 is SGHVS, CDR2 FQNEAQ, per germline.

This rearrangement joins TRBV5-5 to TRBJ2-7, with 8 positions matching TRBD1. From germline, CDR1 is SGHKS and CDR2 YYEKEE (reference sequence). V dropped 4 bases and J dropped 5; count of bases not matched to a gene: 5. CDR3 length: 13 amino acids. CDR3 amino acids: CASSPGQEDEQYF. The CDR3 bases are TGTGCCAGCAGCCCGGGACAGGAGGACGAGCAGTACTTC.